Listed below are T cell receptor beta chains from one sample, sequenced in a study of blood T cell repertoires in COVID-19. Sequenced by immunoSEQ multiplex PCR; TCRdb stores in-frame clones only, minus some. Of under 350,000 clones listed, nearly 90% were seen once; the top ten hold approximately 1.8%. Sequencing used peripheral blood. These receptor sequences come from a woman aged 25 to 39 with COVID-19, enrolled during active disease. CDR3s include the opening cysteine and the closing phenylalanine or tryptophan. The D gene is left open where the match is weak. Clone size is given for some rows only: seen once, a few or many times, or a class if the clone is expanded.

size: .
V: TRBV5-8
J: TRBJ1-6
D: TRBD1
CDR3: CASSFQTGAYNSPLHF

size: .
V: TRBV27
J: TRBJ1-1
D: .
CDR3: CASSQSNRVTEAFF

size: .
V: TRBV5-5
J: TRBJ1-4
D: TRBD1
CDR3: CASSLADRALNEKLFF

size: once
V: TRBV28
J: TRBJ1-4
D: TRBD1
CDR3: CASSTGQLPSTNEKLFF

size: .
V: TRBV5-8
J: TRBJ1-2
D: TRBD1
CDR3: CASSLGQGAARSYGYTF

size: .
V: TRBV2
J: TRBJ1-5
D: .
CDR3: CASRKEQGSNQPQHF

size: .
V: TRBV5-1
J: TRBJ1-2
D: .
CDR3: CASSLGSGYTF

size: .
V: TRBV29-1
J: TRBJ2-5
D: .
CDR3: CSVEPTGYPQYF

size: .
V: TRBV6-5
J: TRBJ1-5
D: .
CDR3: CAGFDQPQHF

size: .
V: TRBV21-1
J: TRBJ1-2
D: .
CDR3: CASNTTGSGYTF

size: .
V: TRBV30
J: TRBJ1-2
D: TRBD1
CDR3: CAWSVGTGRYGYTF

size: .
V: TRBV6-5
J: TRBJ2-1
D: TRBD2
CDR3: CASTKGLADYNEQFF

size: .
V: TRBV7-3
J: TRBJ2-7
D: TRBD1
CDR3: CASSPQPGQGYEQYF